The clone carrying this TCR beta chain was recorded at least ten times. Patients from Seattle were sampled longitudinally, starting during active infection. As originally analysed: The assay estimated nucleated cells by amplifying reference gene primers. Clones were read by immunoSEQ multiplex PCR, and TCRdb kept only the in-frame ones, dropping some. D and trimming were read from the DNA, whereas the V and J calls and clone size are those reported in that table. This sample has under 200,000 clones; roughly 90% occur once, and the top ten carry around 4.8%. CDR1 SGDLS and CDR2 YYNGEE come from the germline V gene. Trimming shortened V by 0 bases and J by 4 bases, and 7 bases separated the two germline ends. This CDR3 contains 13 residues. The sample is drawn from a study of blood T cell repertoires in COVID-19. Study summary: Whether acute or convalescent, the COVID-19 samples came from the United States, Italy and Spain. In each case, the material was cDNA or gDNA derived from T cells, B-cell-depleted T cells, or PBMCs.

V is TRBV9 and J is TRBJ2-5; D is unclear. This receptor was identified in a young man with COVID-19, enrolled during active disease. The sequenced sample consisted of peripheral blood. CDR3 in amino acids: CASSVGHRETQYF. CDR3 bases: TGTGCCAGCAGCGTAGGACACCGAGAGACCCAGTACTTC. The variable domain in full, with the rest retrieved from reference TRBV9 and TRBJ2-5, is DSGVTQTPKHLITATGQRVTLRCSPRSGDLSVYWYQQSLDQGLQFLIQYYNGEERAKGNILERFSAQQFPDLHSELNLSSLELGDSALYFCASSVGHRETQYFGPGTRLLVL.